These 2 T cell receptor beta chains came from one sample sequenced in a study of T cell changes during pregnancy in multiple sclerosis. Profiling relied on immunoSEQ multiplex PCR, and the TCRdb table lists in-frame clones only, not all of them. This table holds 50,000 to 60,000 clones, over 90% found once. Material: CD4+ T cells from peripheral blood mononuclear cells, obtained in the second trimester of pregnancy. The receptors shown here come from a female donor with multiple sclerosis, enrolled in a pregnancy study.

The chain recombines TRBV7-3 with TRBJ2-3; TRBD2 might be the D (6 bases). The CDR3 covers 14 residues. The germline V and J ends were trimmed by 3 bases and 5 bases, with 12 bases remaining between them. Per germline, CDR1 SGHTA and CDR2 FQGTGA. The chain's CDR3 is CASSFSGQGDTQYF. CDR3 nucleotide sequence: TGTGCCAGCAGCTTTAGCGGCCAGGGAGATACGCAGTATTTT.

The V call is TRBV7-9, the J call TRBJ1-1; D possibly corresponds to TRBD1 (5 bases). The V end was cut by 8 bases, the J end by 4 bases, with 11 bases between. This CDR3 comprises 12 residues. CDR1 is SEHNR and CDR2 is FQNEAQ in the germline V gene (reference sequence). CDR3 sequence: CASSQGGTEAFF. CDR3 nucleotides: TGTGCCAGCTCCCAGGGCGGCACTGAAGCTTTCTTT.